Presented here are 6 T cell receptor beta chains from one specimen sequenced in a study of blood T cells in healthy people across ages. It was with a sample-barcoded 5' primer and a J-beta primer mix that a second PCR of about 6 to 12 cycles was run. TCRdb reprocessed the 5' RACE reads via MiXCR and lists one record per CDR3 protein. The repertoire has 1.5 million to 2 million distinct CDR3 sequences, roughly 28% of them found once; the top ten carry roughly 8.2%. The sequencing input was blood. The receptors come from a woman aged 30 to 39 in good health.

This chain links TRBV20-1 with TRBJ2-1; TRBD2 matches at 8 bases. The ends lost 5 bases at V and 8 bases at J; junction bases unmatched: 8. The CDR3 runs to 13 residues. Germline-derived CDR1 and CDR2 are DFQATT and SNEGSKA (reference sequence). CDR3 sequence: CSALSGGFDEQFF. The DNA for the CDR3 is TGCAGTGCTCTTTCGGGGGGGTTTGATGAGCAGTTCTTC.

This clonotype was observed a few times. The J gene is TRBJ1-6, the V gene TRBV20-1; 7 positions match TRBD1. The V gene end was trimmed by 3 bases and the J gene end by 10 bases; junction bases not matched to a gene: 9. Germline V CDR1 and CDR2: DFQATT, SNEGSKA (reference sequence). CDR3 size: 14 residues. CDR3: CSARGTGEGSPLHF. The CDR3 DNA reads as TGCAGTGCTAGGGGAACAGGGGAAGGCTCACCCCTCCACTTT.

The sample holds a few counts of this clonotype. The chain is built from TRBV4-3 and TRBJ2-5; 9 bases match TRBD2. The CDR3 runs to 17 residues. Trimming cost V 0 bases and J 4 bases; bases outside gene matches: 9. Germline V gene lookup returns CDR1 LGHNA and CDR2 YSLEER. CDR3 bases: TGCGCCAGCAGCCAAGATCGGGCGGGAGGGCCGAGAGAGACCCAGTACTTC. Protein product: CASSQDRAGGPRETQYF.

This clonotype was detected only a few times. The chain recombines TRBV7-2 with TRBJ2-5; weak D call: TRBD2 (7 bases). The length of the CDR3 is 13 residues. Germline values: CDR1 SGHTA, CDR2 FQGNSA. Trimming cost V 4 bases and J 5 bases, with 11 bases left between them. This CDR3 reads CASSWGGLETQYF. The CDR3 nucleotides read TGTGCCAGCAGCTGGGGGGGCCTTGAGACCCAGTACTTC.

This chain connects TRBV14 to TRBJ1-1; perhaps TRBD1 as D (6 bases). V lost 4 bases and J lost 3, with 15 bases in between. CDR1 and CDR2 (germline): SGHDN, FVKESK. The CDR3 is 15 amino acids. The CDR3 is CASSPLGGGYTEAFF. CDR3 nucleotides: TGTGCCAGCAGCCCCCTAGGAGGGGGGTACACTGAAGCTTTCTTT.

Turning to this clonotype: A much larger clone differs by one base, so this may be a read error. A read error is likely, as this CDR3 ends without the conserved phenylalanine or tryptophan. The chain recombines TRBV20-1 with TRBJ2-1; D is uncertain. The germline V and J ends were trimmed by 3 bases and 5 bases, with 11 bases remaining between them. Germline CDR1 reads DFQATT; CDR2 reads SNEGSKA (reference sequence). The CDR3 sequence is 13 residues long. In DNA, the CDR3 is TGCAGTGCTAGTGGGCTAGGCAACAATGAGCAGTTCTTA. Its protein is CSASGLGNNEQFL.